The clone carrying this T cell receptor beta chain was counted ten times or more. Its antigen is not known. This record comes from a study of T cells after yellow fever vaccination. The CDR3 spans 15 residues. Trimming shortened V by 3 bases and J by 1 base, and 9 bases separated the two germline ends. Regarding the study as a whole: Some clonotypes were seen in both the CD4 and the CD8 compartments. These made up a small share and likely arose from convergent recombination.

5'RACE template switching produced TCR cDNA carrying a universal primer site and UMIs. TCRdb re-called the 5' RACE reads through MiXCR, storing one row per CDR3 protein. The table lists around 340,000 distinct CDR3 sequences, around 12% of them singletons, with roughly 3% in the top ten. Source: CD4+ T cells sorted from PBMCs, taken 15 days after the yellow fever booster vaccination. The V gene is TRBV12-3 or TRBV12-4, the J gene TRBJ2-2; tentatively, D is TRBD1 (5 bases). This receptor was identified in a man aged 18 to 29 who received the YFV17D yellow fever vaccine. This chain's CDR3 is CASSFRAGNTGELFF. CDR3 nucleotide sequence: TGTGCCAGCAGTTTCAGGGCAGGGAACACCGGGGAGCTGTTTTTT.